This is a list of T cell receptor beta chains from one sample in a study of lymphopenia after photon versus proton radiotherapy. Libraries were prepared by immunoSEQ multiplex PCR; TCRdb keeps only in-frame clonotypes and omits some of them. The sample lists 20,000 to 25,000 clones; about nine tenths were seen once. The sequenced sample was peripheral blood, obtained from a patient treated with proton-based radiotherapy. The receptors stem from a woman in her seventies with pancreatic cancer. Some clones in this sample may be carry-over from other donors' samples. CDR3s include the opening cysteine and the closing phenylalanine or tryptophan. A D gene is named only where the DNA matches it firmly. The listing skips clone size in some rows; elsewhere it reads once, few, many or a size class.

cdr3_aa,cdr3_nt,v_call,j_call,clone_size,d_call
CASSLGAGARVNEQFF,TGTGCCAGCAGCTTAGGGGCGGGGGCGCGAGTTAATGAGCAGTTCTTC,TRBV7-2,TRBJ2-1,.,.
CASSQGTGASSNEKLFF,TGCGCCAGCAGCCAAGGGACAGGGGCTTCGTCTAATGAAAAACTGTTTTTT,TRBV4-1,TRBJ1-4,.,TRBD1
CASSLWSGNSYNEQFF,TGTGCCAGCAGTTTATGGAGCGGAAACTCCTACAATGAGCAGTTCTTC,TRBV28,TRBJ2-1,.,.
CASSLLGTGSYNEQFF,TGTGCCAGCAGCTTATTGGGAACCGGGTCCTACAATGAGCAGTTCTTC,TRBV7-8,TRBJ2-1,.,.
CASTMTSGYEQYF,TGTGCCAGCACCATGACTAGCGGATACGAGCAGTACTTC,TRBV11-2,TRBJ2-7,.,TRBD2
CASSYGGQETQYF,TGTGCCAGCAGTTACGGGGGTCAAGAGACCCAGTACTTC,TRBV6-5,TRBJ2-5,.,.
CASRTPGRGDTGELFF,TGTGCCAGTAGAACCCCCGGAAGGGGTGACACCGGGGAGCTGTTTTTT,TRBV19,TRBJ2-2,.,.
CAISSGPTSAHSYEQYF,TGTGCCATCAGTTCCGGCCCAACTAGCGCCCACTCCTACGAGCAGTACTTC,TRBV10-3,TRBJ2-7,.,TRBD2
CASSPRGTGTGAYNEQFF,TGTGCCAGTAGCCCAAGGGGGACCGGGACTGGCGCCTACAATGAGCAGTTCTTC,TRBV19,TRBJ2-1,.,.
CASSLSARMAGGYTGELFF,TGCGCCAGCAGCTTATCCGCCCGAATGGCGGGAGGTTACACCGGGGAGCTGTTTTTT,TRBV5-1,TRBJ2-2,.,TRBD2
CPGARKTYGYTF,TGTCCTGGAGCGAGAAAGACCTATGGCTACACCTTC,TRBV22-1,TRBJ1-2,.,.
CASSQNPDTQYF,TGTGCCAGCAGCCAGAATCCCGATACGCAGTATTTT,TRBV14,TRBJ2-3,.,.
CASSLLQGASPLHF,TGTGCCAGCAGTTTACTACAGGGGGCCTCACCCCTCCACTTT,TRBV27,TRBJ1-6,.,TRBD1
CASSLRDRVAGELFF,TGCGCCAGCAGCCTCCGGGACAGGGTTGCCGGGGAGCTGTTTTTT,TRBV4-3,TRBJ2-2,.,TRBD1
CASSPTRQGGYTEAFF,TGTGCCAGCTCACCAACTAGACAGGGCGGCTACACTGAAGCTTTCTTT,TRBV18,TRBJ1-1,once,TRBD1
CASTDMNLGGNTQYF,TGTGCCAGCACCGATATGAATCTGGGGGGTAATACGCAGTATTTT,TRBV7-9,TRBJ2-3,.,.
CASSLLDETQYF,TGTGCCAGCAGCCTCCTCGATGAGACCCAGTACTTC,TRBV7-2,TRBJ2-5,.,.
CASNPPGFLEQYF,TGTGCCAGCAACCCCCCGGGGTTTTTGGAGCAGTACTTC,TRBV28,TRBJ2-7,.,.
CASSESQGVYEQYF,TGTGCCAGCAGTGAATCTCAGGGGGTCTACGAGCAGTACTTC,TRBV2,TRBJ2-7,once,TRBD1
CASSRAGTGSGNEQFF,TGTGCCAGCAGCCGAGCCGGGACAGGCAGCGGCAATGAGCAGTTCTTC,TRBV5-5,TRBJ2-1,.,TRBD1
CASSWGRGPSRNSPLHF,TGCGCCAGCAGCTGGGGGCGTGGGCCATCCAGGAATTCACCCCTCCACTTT,TRBV5-1,TRBJ1-6,.,.
CASRTGTSGNYEQYF,TGTGCCAGCAGAACCGGGACTAGCGGAAACTACGAGCAGTACTTC,TRBV6-5,TRBJ2-7,.,TRBD2
CASSLDPQTGYNEQFF,TGTGCCAGCAGCTTGGACCCCCAGACAGGGTACAATGAGCAGTTCTTC,TRBV5-8,TRBJ2-1,few,TRBD1
CASSQGGFASGNKETQYF,TGTGCCAGCAGCCAAGGCGGGTTCGCTAGCGGGAATAAAGAGACCCAGTACTTC,TRBV4-2,TRBJ2-5,once,TRBD2
CASSIQGANYGYTF,TGTGCCAGTAGTATCCAGGGGGCGAACTATGGCTACACCTTC,TRBV19,TRBJ1-2,.,TRBD1
CASSDLSNQPQHF,TGTGCCAGCAGTGACCTTAGCAATCAGCCCCAGCATTTT,TRBV2,TRBJ1-5,.,.
CASSRPTPSTDTQYF,TGTGCCAGCAGCCGGCCCACCCCTAGCACAGATACGCAGTATTTT,TRBV4-2,TRBJ2-3,.,.
CSVASDSGYEQYF,TGCAGCGTTGCGTCAGACAGCGGATACGAGCAGTACTTC,TRBV29-1,TRBJ2-7,once,.
CASSSTGTASSYNEQFF,TGTGCCAGCAGCTCTACCGGGACCGCGAGCTCCTACAATGAGCAGTTCTTC,TRBV5-6,TRBJ2-1,.,.
CSVERGVGAYEQYF,TGCAGCGTTGAACGCGGAGTAGGGGCCTACGAGCAGTACTTC,TRBV29-1,TRBJ2-7,.,.
CASSLSGLNEQFF,TGCGCCAGCAGCCTTTCCGGATTGAATGAGCAGTTCTTC,TRBV4-1,TRBJ2-1,.,.
CATQRDSLNTEAFF,TGTGCCACCCAACGGGACAGCCTGAACACTGAAGCTTTCTTT,TRBV2,TRBJ1-1,.,TRBD1
CAHNEGALSGNTIYF,TGTGCCCACAATGAGGGGGCTCTGTCTGGAAACACCATATATTTT,TRBV28,TRBJ1-3,.,TRBD1
CASNPSGENYGYTF,TGTGCCAGCAACCCGTCCGGGGAGAACTATGGCTACACCTTC,TRBV28,TRBJ1-2,.,.
CASSLVSANTGELFF,TGTGCCAGCAGCTTAGTTTCCGCGAACACCGGGGAGCTGTTTTTT,TRBV7-8,TRBJ2-2,.,.
CASSLSGFQEYNEQFF,TGTGCCAGCAGTCTTTCGGGGTTCCAGGAGTACAATGAGCAGTTCTTC,TRBV27,TRBJ2-1,.,.
CASIGWRLNTEAFF,TGTGCCAGCATCGGGTGGAGATTGAACACTGAAGCTTTCTTT,TRBV28,TRBJ1-1,.,.
CASSYSLRAGELFF,TGTGCCAGCAGTTACTCCTTGAGGGCAGGGGAGCTGTTTTTT,TRBV6-5,TRBJ2-2,.,.
CASSLRQGAGDTQYF,TGCGCCAGCAGCTTGAGACAGGGAGCGGGAGATACGCAGTATTTT,TRBV5-1,TRBJ2-3,.,.
CASNRPGPYEQYF,TGTGCCAGCAACCGACCCGGACCCTACGAGCAGTACTTC,TRBV28,TRBJ2-7,.,.
CASSLGEGLNTEAFF,TGTGCCAGCAGCTTGGGGGAGGGGTTGAACACTGAAGCTTTCTTT,TRBV5-4,TRBJ1-1,.,.
CASSQPLEKLHNEQFF,TGCGCCAGCAGCCAACCTCTGGAAAAACTTCACAATGAGCAGTTCTTC,TRBV4-1,TRBJ2-1,.,.
CASKLRGGGETQYF,TGTGCCAGCAAACTCAGGGGGGGCGGAGAGACCCAGTACTTC,TRBV5-6,TRBJ2-5,.,.
CASSSTSGSGDTQYF,TGTGCCAGTAGCTCGACTAGCGGGAGTGGAGATACGCAGTATTTT,TRBV19,TRBJ2-3,.,TRBD2
CASRPGTQSNQPQHF,TGTGCCAGCAGACCCGGGACACAGAGCAATCAGCCCCAGCATTTT,TRBV6-6,TRBJ1-5,.,.
CATSRDGTDQPQHF,TGTGCCACCAGCAGAGATGGAACCGATCAGCCCCAGCATTTT,TRBV15,TRBJ1-5,.,.
CASNNGRNTGELFF,TGTGCCAGTAACAACGGGAGGAACACCGGGGAGCTGTTTTTT,TRBV19,TRBJ2-2,.,.
CASSEPRTGGPEQYF,TGTGCCAGCAGTGAACCCAGGACAGGGGGCCCCGAGCAGTACTTC,TRBV25-1,TRBJ2-7,.,TRBD1